The entry below gives a single T cell receptor beta chain sequence along with its context. This entry comes from a study of blood T cell repertoires in COVID-19. Overall study context: Sites in the United States, Italy and Spain provided acute and convalescent COVID-19 samples.

The length of the CDR3 is 13 residues. Losses at the gene ends were 6 bases for V and 5 bases for J; bases not matched to a gene: 5. CDR1 and CDR2 (germline): MNHEY, SVGAGI. Recovered participants had two consecutive negative NP/OP PCR tests, healthcare professional clearance, or symptom resolution. Per the authors' pipeline: The authors estimated nucleated cell counts from reference gene primer amplification. Measured with immunoSEQ multiplex PCR; TCRdb has only the in-frame clones, and not every one. The V and J calls and clone size are taken from that table; D and trimming were inferred from the DNA. The sample yields approximately 300,000 clones, 89% seen once.

The V gene is TRBV6-5, the J gene TRBJ2-7, with 9 bases fitting TRBD1. Sequencing input: PBMCs or T cells enriched from blood (not recorded which). This TCR derives from a young woman who had recovered from COVID-19. The chain's CDR3 is CASRDRGTHEQYF. The DNA of the CDR3 is TGTGCCAGCAGGGACAGGGGTACCCACGAGCAGTACTTC.